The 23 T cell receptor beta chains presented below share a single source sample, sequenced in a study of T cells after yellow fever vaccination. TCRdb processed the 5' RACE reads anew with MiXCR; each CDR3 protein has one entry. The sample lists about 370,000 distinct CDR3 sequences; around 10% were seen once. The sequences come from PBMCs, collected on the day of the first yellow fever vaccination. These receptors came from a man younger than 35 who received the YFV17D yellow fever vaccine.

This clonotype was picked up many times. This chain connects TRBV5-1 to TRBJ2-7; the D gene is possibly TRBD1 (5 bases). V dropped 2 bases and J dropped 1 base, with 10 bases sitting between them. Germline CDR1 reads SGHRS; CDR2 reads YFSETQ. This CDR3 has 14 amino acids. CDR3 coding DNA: TGCGCCAGCAGCTTCCAGACAGATTCCTACGAGCAGTACTTC. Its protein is CASSFQTDSYEQYF.

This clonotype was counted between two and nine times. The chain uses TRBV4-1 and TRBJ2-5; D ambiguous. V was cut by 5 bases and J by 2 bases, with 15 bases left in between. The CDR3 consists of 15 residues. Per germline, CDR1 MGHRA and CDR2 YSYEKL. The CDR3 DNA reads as TGCGCCAGCAGCTCAAGGTCGGCTGGGCAAGAGACCCAGTACTTC. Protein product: CASSSRSAGQETQYF.

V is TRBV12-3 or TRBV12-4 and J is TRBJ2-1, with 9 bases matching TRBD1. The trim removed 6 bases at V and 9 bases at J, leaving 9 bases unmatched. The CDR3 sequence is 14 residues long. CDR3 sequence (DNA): TGTGCCAGCAGCCCGGGACAGGGTCACCCTGAGCAGTTCTTC. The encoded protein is CASSPGQGHPEQFF.

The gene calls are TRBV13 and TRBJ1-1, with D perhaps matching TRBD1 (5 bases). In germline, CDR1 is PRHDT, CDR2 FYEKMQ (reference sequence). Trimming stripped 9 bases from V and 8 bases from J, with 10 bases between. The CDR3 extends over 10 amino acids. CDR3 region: CASGRGEAFF. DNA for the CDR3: TGTGCCAGTGGAAGGGGCGAAGCTTTCTTT. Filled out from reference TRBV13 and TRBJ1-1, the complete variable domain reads AAGVIQSPRHLIKEKRETATLKCYPIPRHDTVYWYQQGPGQDPQFLISFYEKMQSDKGSIPDRFSAQQFSDYHSELNMSSLELGDSALYFCASGRGEAFFGQGTRLTVV.

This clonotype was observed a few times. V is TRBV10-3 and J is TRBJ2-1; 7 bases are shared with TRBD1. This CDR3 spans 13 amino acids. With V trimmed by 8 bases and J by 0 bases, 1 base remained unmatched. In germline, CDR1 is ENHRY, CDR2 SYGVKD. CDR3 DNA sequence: TGTGCCATCCGGGACAGCTCCTACAATGAGCAGTTCTTC. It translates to CAIRDSSYNEQFF.

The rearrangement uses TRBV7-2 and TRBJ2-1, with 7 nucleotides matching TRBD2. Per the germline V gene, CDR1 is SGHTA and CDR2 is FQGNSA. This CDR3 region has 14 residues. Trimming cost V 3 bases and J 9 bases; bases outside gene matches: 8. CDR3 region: CASSLPAGRGEQFF. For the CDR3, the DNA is TGTGCCAGCAGCTTGCCCGCAGGGAGGGGTGAGCAGTTCTTC. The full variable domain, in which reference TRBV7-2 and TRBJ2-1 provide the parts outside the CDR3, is GAGVSQSPSNKVTEKGKDVELRCDPISGHTALYWYRQSLGQGLEFLIYFQGNSAPDKSGLPSDRFSAERTGGSVSTLTIQRTQQEDSAVYLCASSLPAGRGEQFFGPGTRLTVL.

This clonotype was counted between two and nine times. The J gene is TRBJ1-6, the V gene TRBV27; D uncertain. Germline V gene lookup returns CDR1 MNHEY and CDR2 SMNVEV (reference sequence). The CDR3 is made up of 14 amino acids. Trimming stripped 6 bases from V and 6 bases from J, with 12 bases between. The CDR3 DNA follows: TGTGCCAGCAGGACCGGACGGTCTAATTCACCCCTCCACTTT. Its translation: CASRTGRSNSPLHF.

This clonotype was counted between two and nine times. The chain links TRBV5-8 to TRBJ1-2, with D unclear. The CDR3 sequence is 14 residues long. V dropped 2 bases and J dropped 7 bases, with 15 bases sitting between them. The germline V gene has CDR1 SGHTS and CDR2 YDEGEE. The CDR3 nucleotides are TGTGCCAGCAGCTTCAGAGGAGGACCGGGTGGCTACACCTTC. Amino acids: CASSFRGGPGGYTF.

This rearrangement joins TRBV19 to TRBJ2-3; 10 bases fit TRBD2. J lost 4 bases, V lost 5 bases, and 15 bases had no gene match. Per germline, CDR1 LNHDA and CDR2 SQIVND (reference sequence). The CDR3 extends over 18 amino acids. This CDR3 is CASSYTPVSGGPADTQYF. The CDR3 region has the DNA TGTGCCAGTAGTTACACCCCCGTTAGCGGGGGGCCAGCAGATACGCAGTATTTT.

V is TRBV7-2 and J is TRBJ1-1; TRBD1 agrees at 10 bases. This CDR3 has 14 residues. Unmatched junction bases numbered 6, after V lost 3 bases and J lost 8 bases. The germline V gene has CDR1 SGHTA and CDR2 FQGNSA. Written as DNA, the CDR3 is TGTGCCAGCAGCTTCACGACAGGGGGCAGGGAAGCTTTCTTT. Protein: CASSFTTGGREAFF.

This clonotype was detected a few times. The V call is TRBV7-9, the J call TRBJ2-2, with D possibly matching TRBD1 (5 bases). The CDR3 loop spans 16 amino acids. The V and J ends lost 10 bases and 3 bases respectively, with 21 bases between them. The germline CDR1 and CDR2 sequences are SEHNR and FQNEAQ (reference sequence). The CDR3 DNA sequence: TGTGCCAACCGGTGGATACAGGCGGCGGACACCGGGGAGCTGTTTTTT. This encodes CANRWIQAADTGELFF.

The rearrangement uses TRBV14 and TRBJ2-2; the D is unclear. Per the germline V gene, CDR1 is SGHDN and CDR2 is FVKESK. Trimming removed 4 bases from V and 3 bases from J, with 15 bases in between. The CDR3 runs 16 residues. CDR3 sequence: CASSPKALPYTGELFF. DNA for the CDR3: TGTGCCAGCAGCCCGAAGGCACTCCCCTACACCGGGGAGCTGTTTTTT. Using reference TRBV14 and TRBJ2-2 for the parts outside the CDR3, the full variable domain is EAGVTQFPSHSVIEKGQTVTLRCDPISGHDNLYWYRRVMGKEIKFLLHFVKESKQDESGMPNNRFLAERTGGTYSTLKVQPAELEDSGVYFCASSPKALPYTGELFFGEGSRLTVL.

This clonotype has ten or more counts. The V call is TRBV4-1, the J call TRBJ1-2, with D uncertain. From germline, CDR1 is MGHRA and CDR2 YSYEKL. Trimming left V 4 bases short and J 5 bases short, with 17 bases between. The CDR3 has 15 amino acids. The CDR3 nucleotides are TGCGCCAGCAGCCCCAACCTGGGTGAACGATATGGCTACACCTTC. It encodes CASSPNLGERYGYTF.

The CDR3 nucleotides read TGCAGCGTGGATTTACAGGGCCCCTATGGCTACACCTTC. Translation gives CSVDLQGPYGYTF. V usage is TRBV29-1 and J usage is TRBJ1-2, with a weak D call TRBD1 (6 bases). V lost 6 bases, J lost 4 bases, and 15 bases lay in between. CDR1 is SQVTM, CDR2 ANQGSEA, per germline. CDR3 length equals 13 residues.

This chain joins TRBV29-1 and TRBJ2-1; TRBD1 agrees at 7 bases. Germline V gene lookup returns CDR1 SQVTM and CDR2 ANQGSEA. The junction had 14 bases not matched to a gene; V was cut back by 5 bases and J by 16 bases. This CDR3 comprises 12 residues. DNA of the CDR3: TGCAGCGTTAAACTCATGACAGGGCGCGAATTCTTC. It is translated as CSVKLMTGREFF.

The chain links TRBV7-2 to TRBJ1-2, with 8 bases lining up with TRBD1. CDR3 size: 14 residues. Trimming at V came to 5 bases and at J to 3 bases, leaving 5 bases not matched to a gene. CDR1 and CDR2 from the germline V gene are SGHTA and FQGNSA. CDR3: CASSPTGVDYGYTF. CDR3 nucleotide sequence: TGTGCCAGCAGCCCGACAGGGGTCGACTATGGCTACACCTTC.

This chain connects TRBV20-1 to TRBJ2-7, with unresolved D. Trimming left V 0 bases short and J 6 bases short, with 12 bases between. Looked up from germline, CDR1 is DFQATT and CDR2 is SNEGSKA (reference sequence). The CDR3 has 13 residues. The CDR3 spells CSARDQEGPEQYV. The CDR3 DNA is TGCAGTGCTAGAGACCAGGAAGGGCCCGAGCAGTACGTC.

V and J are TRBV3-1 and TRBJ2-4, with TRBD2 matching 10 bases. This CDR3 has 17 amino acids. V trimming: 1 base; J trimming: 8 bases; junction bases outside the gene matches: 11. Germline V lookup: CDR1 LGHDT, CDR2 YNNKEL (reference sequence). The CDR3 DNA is TGTGCCAGCAGCCAAGTCCTAGCGGGGGCCGAAAGGGACATTCAGTACTTC. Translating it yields CASSQVLAGAERDIQYF.

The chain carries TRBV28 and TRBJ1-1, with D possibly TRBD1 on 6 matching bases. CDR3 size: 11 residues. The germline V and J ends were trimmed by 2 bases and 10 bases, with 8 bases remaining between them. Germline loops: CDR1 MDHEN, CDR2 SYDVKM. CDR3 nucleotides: TGTGCCAGCAGTTTACAGGGGCCAGCTTTCTTT. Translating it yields CASSLQGPAFF.

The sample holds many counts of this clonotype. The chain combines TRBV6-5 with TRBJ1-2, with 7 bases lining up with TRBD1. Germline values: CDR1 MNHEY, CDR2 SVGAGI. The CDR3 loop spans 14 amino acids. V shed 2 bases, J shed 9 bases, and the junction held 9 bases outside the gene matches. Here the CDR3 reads CASSYDQGVQSYTF. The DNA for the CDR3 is TGTGCCAGCAGTTACGATCAGGGGGTTCAAAGCTACACCTTC.

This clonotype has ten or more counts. The CDR3 nucleotides are TGTGCCAGCAGCTCATCATCCTACGAGCAGTACGTC. It specifies CASSSSSYEQYV. The chain joins TRBV11-2 to TRBJ2-7; D call uncertain. V was clipped by 4 bases and J by 1 base, with 5 bases between them. This CDR3 has 12 residues. In germline, CDR1 is SGHAT, CDR2 FQNNGV.

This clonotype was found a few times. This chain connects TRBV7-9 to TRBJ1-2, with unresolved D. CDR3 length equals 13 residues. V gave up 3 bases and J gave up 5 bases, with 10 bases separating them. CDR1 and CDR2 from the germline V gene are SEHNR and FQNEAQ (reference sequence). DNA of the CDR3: TGTGCCAGCAGCTTCGGAGGGCGGTATGGCTACACCTTC. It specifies CASSFGGRYGYTF.

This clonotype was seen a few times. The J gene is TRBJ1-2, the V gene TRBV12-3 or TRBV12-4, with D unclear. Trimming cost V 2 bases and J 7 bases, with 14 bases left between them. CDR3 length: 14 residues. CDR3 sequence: CASSLSIWISGYTF. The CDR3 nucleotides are TGTGCCAGCAGTTTATCAATTTGGATTTCTGGCTACACCTTC.